The entry below gives a single T cell receptor beta chain sequence along with its context. V shed 6 bases and J shed 2 bases, with 14 bases lying between them. CDR1 is WSHSY and CDR2 is SAAADI in the germline V gene. The CDR3 totals 14 residues. The method was immunoSEQ multiplex PCR; TCRdb's version includes in-frame clones alone and lacks a portion of them. The sample consists of about 230,000 clones, 88% of them appearing once. The data are from a study of blood T cell repertoires in COVID-19. J is TRBJ2-7 and V is TRBV10-2, with D possibly matching TRBD2 (6 bases). The sequencing sample was made of PBMCs or T cells enriched from blood (not recorded which). The sequence derives from a woman aged 40 to 49 with acute COVID-19. The CDR3 nucleotides read TGCGCCAGCAGCGGAGGGGTCCTACCCTACGAGCAGTACGTC. This gives the protein CASSGGVLPYEQYV.